What follows are 27 T cell receptor beta chains derived from one specimen sequenced in a study of blood T cell repertoires in COVID-19. Profiled with immunoSEQ multiplex PCR; TCRdb holds only in-frame clones, not every one. The repertoire includes roughly 200,000 clones, approximately 89% of them detected once, and approximately 2.3% sits in the top ten. Material: PBMCs or T cells enriched from blood (not recorded which). The receptors come from a woman between 35 and 50 years old with acute COVID-19.

V usage is TRBV5-1 and J usage is TRBJ1-6, with TRBD1 matching 7 bases. V was pared by 2 bases and J by 7 bases, with 6 bases of the junction left unmatched. The V gene's germline CDR1 is SGHRS and CDR2 YFSETQ. The CDR3 length is 15 residues. The DNA of the CDR3 is TGCGCCAGCAGCTTAGAGGGGGCGGAAAATTCACCCCTCCACTTT. It encodes CASSLEGAENSPLHF. The full variable domain, its missing parts supplied by reference TRBV5-1 and TRBJ1-6, is KAGVTQTPRYLIKTRGQQVTLSCSPISGHRSVSWYQQTPGQGLQFLFEYFSETQRNKGNFPGRFSGRQFSNSRSEMNVSTLELGDSALYLCASSLEGAENSPLHFGNGTRLTVT.

The chain carries TRBV7-8 and TRBJ2-1; 8 bases are shared with TRBD2. This CDR3 region has 17 residues. V gave up 1 base and J gave up 7 bases; unmatched junction bases: 12. The germline gives CDR1 SGHVS, CDR2 FQNEAQ. The DNA for the CDR3 is TGTGCCAGCAGCTTAGGAACAGGGCTAGCGGGCCTGAATGAGCAGTTCTTC. Amino acid sequence: CASSLGTGLAGLNEQFF.

The V gene is TRBV27, the J gene TRBJ1-2; 10 bases match TRBD1. The J segment lost 4 bases and the V segment lost 3 bases, leaving 5 bases of the junction unmatched. The CDR3 consists of 15 residues. Germline CDR1 MNHEY, CDR2 SMNVEV (reference sequence). The CDR3 loop is CASSLTGGASYGYTF. The CDR3 DNA reads TGTGCCAGCAGTTTGACAGGGGGCGCGTCCTATGGCTACACCTTC.

This clone occurred a few times. The V call is TRBV28, the J call TRBJ2-7, with D possibly TRBD2 on 5 matching bases. CDR3 length equals 15 residues. V was shortened by 0 bases and J by 6 bases, with 15 bases between the two germline ends. CDR1 MDHEN and CDR2 SYDVKM come from the germline V gene. The CDR3: CASSLCHDGGCEQYF. In nucleotides, the CDR3 is TGTGCCAGCAGTTTATGCCATGATGGAGGCTGCGAGCAGTACTTC.

The chain couples TRBV21-1 to TRBJ2-1; the D call TRBD1 from the table was never checked on the DNA. TRBV21-1 is an annotated pseudogene. The CDR3 has 15 amino acids. CDR3 nucleotide sequence: TGTGCCAGCAGCAAAGATCTGGGGCAGTACAATGAGCAGTTCTTC. The encoded protein is CASSKDLGQYNEQFF.

The chain links TRBV16 to TRBJ1-2, with D possibly TRBD1 on 5 matching bases. The CDR3 covers 12 residues. Trimming shortened V by 4 bases and J by 8 bases, and 11 bases separated the two germline ends. Germline V CDR1 and CDR2: KGHSY, FQNENV. The CDR3 DNA is TGTGCCAGCAGCCCGGACACGGACGGCTACACCTTC. Translating it yields CASSPDTDGYTF. The full variable domain, rest sourced from reference TRBV16 and TRBJ1-2, is GEEVAQTPKHLVRGEGQKAKLYCAPIKGHSYVFWYQQVLKNEFKFLISFQNENVFDETGMPKERFSAKCLPNSPCSLEIQATKLEDSAVYFCASSPDTDGYTFGSGTRLTVV.

The chain links TRBV4-2 to TRBJ2-1, with TRBD1 as a possible D gene (5 bases). CDR3 length: 17 residues. Germline V gene data show CDR1 as LGHNA and CDR2 as YNFKEQ. The ends were cut back, 1 base at V and 2 bases at J, with 15 bases in the middle. CDR3 sequence: CASSQVREQEPYNEQFF. The CDR3 nucleotides read TGTGCCAGCAGCCAAGTCAGAGAACAGGAACCCTACAATGAGCAGTTCTTC.

The genes are TRBV10-2 and TRBJ2-5, with 13 bases matching TRBD2. The V segment lost 7 bases and the J segment 1 base; nucleotides outside the gene matches: 3. This CDR3 is 15 amino acids long. The germline CDR1 and CDR2 sequences are WSHSY and SAAADI. Written as DNA, the CDR3 is TGCGCCAGCAAGACTAGCGGGGGGCCCCAAGAGACCCAGTACTTC. This translates into CASKTSGGPQETQYF.

V and J are TRBV30 and TRBJ1-3; 7 nucleotides align to TRBD1. This CDR3 is built from 15 residues. The J segment lost 3 bases and the V segment lost 2 bases, leaving 7 bases of the junction unmatched. Per germline, CDR1 GTSNPN and CDR2 SVGIG (reference sequence). The CDR3 nucleotides read TGTGCCTGGAGTATCCGCCGGGACAGTGGAAACACCATATATTTT. Its protein is CAWSIRRDSGNTIYF.

The chain carries TRBV18 and TRBJ1-2, with TRBD1 identical over 9 bases. V was clipped by 2 bases and J by 2 bases; unmatched bases: 15. The CDR3 runs to 19 residues. Germline values: CDR1 KGHSH, CDR2 LQKENI. CDR3 sequence reads: CASSPSGRDREPHNYGYTF. In DNA form, the CDR3 reads TGTGCCAGCTCACCAAGTGGTCGGGACAGGGAACCACACAACTATGGCTACACCTTC.

The chain has TRBV4-2 and TRBJ2-2; D uncertain. Trimming pared 0 bases from V and 7 bases from J, leaving 9 bases between. The CDR3 covers 14 residues. Germline values: CDR1 LGHNA, CDR2 YNFKEQ. The CDR3 DNA is TGTGCCAGCAGCCAAGATCTAGAAGGCGGGGAGCTGTTTTTT. Protein sequence: CASSQDLEGGELFF.

The rearrangement uses TRBV7-6 and TRBJ2-7, with 9 bases lining up with TRBD2. Germline V gene lookup returns CDR1 SGHVS and CDR2 FNYEAQ. V shed 4 bases and J 4 bases; nucleotides not matched to a gene: 8. The CDR3 extends over 15 amino acids. CDR3 DNA sequence: TGTGCCAGCAGCTCGGTCGGCGGGGGGGAGTACGAGCAGTACTTC. It encodes CASSSVGGGEYEQYF.

The gene calls are TRBV6-2 or TRBV6-3 and TRBJ2-5; perhaps TRBD2 as D (7 bases). The CDR3 is 15 residues long. Germline V CDR1 and CDR2: MNHEY, SVGEGT. Trimming removed 4 bases from V and 7 bases from J, with 19 bases in between. The chain's CDR3 is CASSSAGAHRGTQYF. CDR3 coding DNA: TGTGCCAGCAGTTCGGCGGGGGCCCATCGAGGGACCCAGTACTTC.

The chain employs TRBV5-1 and TRBJ2-1; TRBD1 aligns across 7 bases. This CDR3 has 17 residues. Germline loops: CDR1 SGHRS, CDR2 YFSETQ. The J segment lost 3 bases and the V segment lost 2 bases, leaving 11 bases of the junction unmatched. The CDR3 is CASSFRGLGDGYNEQFF. The DNA of the CDR3 is TGCGCCAGCAGCTTTAGGGGGCTCGGGGACGGCTACAATGAGCAGTTCTTC.

The gene calls are TRBV10-3 and TRBJ2-3; tentatively, D is TRBD1 (5 bases). Germline V lookup: CDR1 ENHRY, CDR2 SYGVKD. V dropped 2 bases and J dropped 1 base, with 10 bases sitting between them. This CDR3 has 15 residues. The CDR3 protein is CAISEEGARTDTQYF. CDR3 DNA: TGTGCCATCAGTGAGGAAGGGGCCCGCACAGATACGCAGTATTTT.

V and J are TRBV6-5 and TRBJ1-5; TRBD1 matches at 7 bases. V dropped 6 bases and J dropped 4; count of bases not matched to a gene: 9. The germline gives CDR1 MNHEY, CDR2 SVGAGI. This CDR3 spans 15 amino acids. CDR3 sequence: CASSLQKGANQPQHF. The CDR3 bases are TGTGCCAGCAGCCTCCAGAAGGGGGCAAATCAGCCCCAGCATTTT.

This chain links TRBV3-1 (or the pseudogene TRBV3-2) with TRBJ2-1; 7 nucleotides align to TRBD2. With V trimmed by 0 bases and J by 4 bases, 9 bases remained unmatched. From germline, CDR1 is LGHDT and CDR2 YNNKEL (reference sequence). The CDR3 is 17 amino acids. CDR3 in DNA: TGTGCCAGCAGCCAAGACTCCCATCGGGGGGTGTACAATGAGCAGTTCTTC. Protein sequence: CASSQDSHRGVYNEQFF.

The CDR3 is CASSIQWAENEKLFF. The CDR3 region has the DNA TGCGCCAGCAGCATCCAGTGGGCTGAGAATGAAAAACTGTTTTTT. This chain links TRBV4-1 with TRBJ1-4; D remains unclear. Germline loops: CDR1 MGHRA, CDR2 YSYEKL. This CDR3 has 15 amino acids. V was trimmed by 5 bases and J by 5 bases, leaving 15 bases between them.

This clone was observed a few times. The chain is built from TRBV5-4 and TRBJ1-1, with D unclear. V was trimmed by 2 bases and J by 4 bases, leaving 15 bases between them. The CDR3 is made up of 15 amino acids. Germline loops: CDR1 SGHNT, CDR2 YYREEE (reference sequence). CDR3 coding DNA: TGTGCCAGCAGCTTTCGATGGGGAGGAGGCACTGAAGCTTTCTTT. It codes for CASSFRWGGGTEAFF. The full variable domain, its missing parts supplied by reference TRBV5-4 and TRBJ1-1, is ETGVTQSPTHLIKTRGQQVTLRCSSQSGHNTVSWYQQALGQGPQFIFQYYREEENGRGNFPPRFSGLQFPNYSSELNVNALELDDSALYLCASSFRWGGGTEAFFGQGTRLTVV.

The chain links TRBV4-1 to TRBJ2-1; D perhaps matches TRBD2 (6 bases). With 1 base removed from V and 5 bases from J, the gap between germline ends came to 12 bases. Germline lookup yields CDR1 MGHRA and CDR2 YSYEKL. There are 15 residues in the CDR3. As DNA, the CDR3 is TGCGCCAGCAGCCAAGGGGGACTGAAAAACAATGAGCAGTTCTTC. Encoded protein: CASSQGGLKNNEQFF.

The CDR3 loop reads CATSDSSYHNEQFF. The CDR3 DNA follows: TGTGCCACCAGTGATTCTAGCTACCACAATGAGCAGTTCTTC. The chain carries TRBV24-1 and TRBJ2-1; a weak D match, TRBD2 (5 bases). Germline CDR1 and CDR2: KGHDR and SFDVKD. This CDR3 has 14 amino acids. V was clipped by 2 bases and J by 5 bases, with 9 bases between them.

This sequence joins TRBV2 and TRBJ2-7; 9 bases map to TRBD2. Germline V gives CDR1 SNHLY, CDR2 FYNNEI. Trimming at V came to 5 bases and at J to 3 bases, leaving 5 bases not matched to a gene. The length of the CDR3 is 14 residues. The CDR3, as DNA: TGTGCCAGCAGTAAGACTAGCGGATTCTACGAGCAGTACTTC. Protein: CASSKTSGFYEQYF.

The V and J genes are TRBV14 and TRBJ1-6; D possibly corresponds to TRBD1 (5 bases). Trimming took off 0 bases at V and 10 bases at J, with 19 bases between the two ends. Germline CDR1 and CDR2: SGHDN and FVKESK. The CDR3 is 17 amino acids. For the CDR3, the DNA is TGTGCCAGCAGCCAAGAAGTTTTTGGCGCAGGGCCATCACCCCTCCACTTT. It yields the protein CASSQEVFGAGPSPLHF.

V and J are TRBV7-9 and TRBJ2-1; TRBD1 agrees at 9 bases. The length of the CDR3 is 14 residues. The germline V gene has CDR1 SEHNR and CDR2 FQNEAQ (reference sequence). Trimming cost V 2 bases and J 7 bases; bases outside gene matches: 3. This chain's CDR3 is CASSLNRGQNEQFF. CDR3 in DNA: TGTGCCAGCAGCTTAAACAGGGGGCAAAATGAGCAGTTCTTC.

The J gene is TRBJ2-4, the V gene TRBV27, with 11 positions matching TRBD1. V lost 6 bases and J lost 3; bases outside the gene matches: 10. This CDR3 has 17 residues. Per the germline V gene, CDR1 is MNHEY and CDR2 is SMNVEV (reference sequence). The CDR3 spells CASSPTGTGGGKNIQYF. The DNA for the CDR3 is TGTGCCAGCAGCCCGACCGGGACAGGGGGTGGCAAAAACATTCAGTACTTC.

The chain uses TRBV10-3 and TRBJ2-1; 10 bases are a match to TRBD2. V lost 10 bases and J lost 4; bases outside the gene matches: 4. The CDR3 length is 13 residues. In germline, CDR1 is ENHRY, CDR2 SYGVKD. CDR3 residues: CASASGGYNEQFF. The DNA for the CDR3 is TGTGCCAGTGCTAGCGGGGGTTACAATGAGCAGTTCTTC.

CDR3 region: CASSRTGGVSHEQYF. The CDR3, as DNA: TGTGCCAGCAGTCGAACAGGGGGAGTTTCCCACGAGCAGTACTTC. J is TRBJ2-7 and V is TRBV9; TRBD1 agrees at 8 bases. The V segment lost 5 bases and the J segment 5 bases; nucleotides outside the gene matches: 12. The CDR3 has 15 residues. The V gene's germline CDR1 is SGDLS and CDR2 YYNGEE.